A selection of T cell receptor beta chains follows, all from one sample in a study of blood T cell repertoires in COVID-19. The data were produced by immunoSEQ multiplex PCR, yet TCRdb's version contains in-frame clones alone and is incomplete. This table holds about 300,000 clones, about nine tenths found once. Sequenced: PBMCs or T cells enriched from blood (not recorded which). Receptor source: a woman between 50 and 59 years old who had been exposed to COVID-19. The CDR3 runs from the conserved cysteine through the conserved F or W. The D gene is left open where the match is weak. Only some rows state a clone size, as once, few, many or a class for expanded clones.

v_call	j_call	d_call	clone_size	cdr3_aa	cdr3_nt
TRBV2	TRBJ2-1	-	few	CASSPEQVQFF	TGTGCCAGCAGTCCCGAACAGGTGCAGTTCTTC
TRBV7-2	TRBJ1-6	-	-	CASSLIYGDSPLHF	TGTGCCAGCAGCTTAATATACGGAGATTCACCCCTCCACTTT
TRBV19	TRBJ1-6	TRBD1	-	CASSSGTGAGNSPLHF	TGTGCCAGTAGTTCCGGGACAGGGGCAGGTAATTCACCCCTCCACTTT
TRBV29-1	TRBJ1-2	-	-	CSVEDRVVNYGYTF	TGCAGCGTTGAAGATCGAGTCGTCAACTATGGCTACACCTTC
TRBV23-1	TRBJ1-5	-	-	CASRRSNQPQHF	TGCGCCAGCCGGCGGAGCAATCAGCCCCAGCATTTT
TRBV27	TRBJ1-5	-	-	CASSSGGQPQHF	TGTGCCAGCAGTTCCGGGGGTCAGCCCCAGCATTTT
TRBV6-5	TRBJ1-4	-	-	CASSSYSSGFNEKLFF	TGTGCCAGCAGTTCTTACTCATCCGGTTTTAATGAAAAACTGTTTTTT
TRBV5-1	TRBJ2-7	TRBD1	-	CASSLTGTGIYEQYF	TGCGCCAGCAGCCTCACCGGGACAGGGATCTACGAGCAGTACTTC
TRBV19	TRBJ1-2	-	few	CASSIALGLWRGYTF	TGTGCCAGTAGTATCGCCCTTGGACTGTGGCGAGGCTACACCTTC
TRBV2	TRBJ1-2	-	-	CASRRDSSNYGYTF	TGTGCCAGCCGAAGGGACTCTTCTAACTATGGCTACACCTTC
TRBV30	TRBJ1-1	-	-	CAWSVQDTEAFF	TGTGCCTGGAGTGTACAGGACACTGAAGCTTTCTTT
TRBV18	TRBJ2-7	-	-	CASSPSGTEQYF	TGTGCCAGCTCACCATCCGGTACCGAGCAGTACTTC
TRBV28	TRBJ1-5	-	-	CASSSGVQGFIVYQPQHF	TGTGCCAGCAGCTCTGGGGTCCAGGGGTTTATTGTTTATCAGCCCCAGCATTTT
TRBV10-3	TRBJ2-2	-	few	CAISESGVGQSTGELFF	TGTGCCATCAGTGAGTCGGGGGTAGGACAGAGCACCGGGGAGCTGTTTTTT
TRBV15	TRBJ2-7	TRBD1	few	CATGTGDYEQYF	TGTGCCACCGGGACAGGGGATTACGAGCAGTACTTC